The 18 T cell receptor beta chains below were found in one sample sequenced in a study of patients and donors after allogeneic stem cell transplantation. Each CDR3 protein is one row after TCRdb ran MiXCR on the RT-PCR reads. The table shows approximately 410,000 distinct CDR3 sequences, with approximately 16% occurring only once. Sequenced: blood, either unsorted or a sorted T cell fraction (not recorded which). All receptors derive from a human donor who was either an allogeneic HSCT recipient or a stem cell or donor lymphocyte infusion donor (not recorded which). It is not recorded whose cells these are; they may come from a transplant donor.

This clonotype turned up a few times. The chain links TRBV3-1 to TRBJ1-6; perhaps TRBD1 as D (5 bases). Germline-derived CDR1 and CDR2 are LGHDT and YNNKEL (reference sequence). V shed 4 bases and J shed 5 bases, with 15 bases lying between them. The CDR3 has 16 residues. The CDR3 spells CASSPVGRANNSPLHF. CDR3 coding DNA: TGTGCCAGCAGCCCCGTGGGCAGGGCCAATAATTCACCCCTCCACTTT.

The table lists this clonotype with a few counts. V gene TRBV20-1 combines with J gene TRBJ1-2, with a weak D call TRBD1 (6 bases). The CDR3 runs to 15 residues. Trimming shortened V by 6 bases and J by 8 bases, and 25 bases separated the two germline ends. Germline V gene sequence: CDR1 DFQATT, CDR2 SNEGSKA (reference sequence). The CDR3, as DNA: TGCAGTGCAAAGAAAGTGCGGGGGCCTCGAGAGGGCTACACCTTC. The encoded protein is CSAKKVRGPREGYTF.

In its sample, this clonotype was seen a few times. This rearrangement joins TRBV7-2 to TRBJ2-3; perhaps TRBD2 as D (5 bases). Looked up from germline, CDR1 is SGHTA and CDR2 is FQGNSA. CDR3 size: 14 residues. Trimming removed 5 bases at V and 4 bases at J, with 13 bases between. CDR3 coding DNA: TGTGCCAGCAGCCCCTTTCTGGGAGCAGATACGCAGTATTTT. It encodes CASSPFLGADTQYF. Full variable domain (remainder filled in from reference TRBV7-2 and TRBJ2-3): GAGVSQSPSNKVTEKGKDVELRCDPISGHTALYWYRQSLGQGLEFLIYFQGNSAPDKSGLPSDRFSAERTGGSVSTLTIQRTQQEDSAVYLCASSPFLGADTQYFGPGTRLTVL.

This chain links TRBV12-3 or TRBV12-4 with TRBJ1-5; 7 bases align to TRBD1. Losses at the gene ends were 5 bases for V and 4 bases for J; bases not matched to a gene: 11. The CDR3 spans 16 residues. The CDR3 DNA reads as TGTGCCAGCAGTCAGGCGGCGGGACAGCGTAATCAGCCCCAGCATTTT. Its protein is CASSQAAGQRNQPQHF.

The V gene is TRBV4-1, the J gene TRBJ2-5; 7 nucleotides line up with TRBD1. Germline V gene lookup returns CDR1 MGHRA and CDR2 YSYEKL. Trimming took 2 bases from V and 2 from J; bases not matched to a gene: 8. The CDR3 length is 16 residues. The CDR3 region is CASSQPRDSLQETQYF. The CDR3 nucleotides are TGCGCCAGCAGCCAACCCAGGGACAGCCTGCAAGAGACCCAGTACTTC.

This clonotype has more than one count but fewer than ten. V gene TRBV29-1 combines with J gene TRBJ2-1, with 14 bases aligning to TRBD2. CDR1 and CDR2 (germline): SQVTM, ANQGSEA. The CDR3 has 18 residues. The V gene end was trimmed by 3 bases and the J gene end by 2 bases; junction bases not matched to a gene: 9. The CDR3 bases are TGCAGCGTTGAGGGGACTAGCGGGAGAGGGGGGCCCTACAATGAGCAGTTCTTC. This gives the protein CSVEGTSGRGGPYNEQFF.

A few counts support this clonotype. The chain uses TRBV6-2 or TRBV6-3 and TRBJ1-2, with a possible D match to TRBD1 (6 bases). The CDR3 has 15 residues. V was pared by 4 bases and J by 1 base, with 13 bases between. Per the germline V gene, CDR1 is MNHEY and CDR2 is SVGEGT. CDR3: CASSSPTGFNYGYTF. DNA for the CDR3: TGTGCCAGCAGTTCCCCGACAGGATTTAACTATGGCTACACCTTC.

This clonotype occurred a few times. The rearrangement joins TRBV15 to TRBJ1-2; D not certain. The CDR3 has 15 residues. CDR1 and CDR2 from the germline V gene are LNHNV and YYDKDF (reference sequence). With 1 base removed from V and 5 bases from J, the gap between germline ends came to 14 bases. The CDR3 sequence is CATSRVPGRTYGYTF. DNA of the CDR3: TGTGCCACCAGCAGAGTCCCCGGACGGACTTATGGCTACACCTTC.

This clonotype was counted at least ten times. The gene calls are TRBV13 and TRBJ1-6; D might be TRBD1 (6 bases). Germline CDR1 reads PRHDT; CDR2 reads FYEKMQ (reference sequence). This CDR3 region has 17 residues. The V end lost 2 bases, the J end lost 6 bases, and 17 bases lay between the germline ends. In DNA form, the CDR3 reads TGTGCCAGCAGCTTATCCCCGGGGGCCAAGGGTAATTCACCCCTCCACTTT. Translated, it gives CASSLSPGAKGNSPLHF.

The CDR3 nucleotides read TGTGCCACCAGCAGAAGAGGGGAAAAACTGTTTTTT. Translated: CATSRRGEKLFF. This rearrangement joins TRBV15 to TRBJ1-4; D gene ambiguous. The germline gives CDR1 LNHNV, CDR2 YYDKDF (reference sequence). With 2 bases removed from V and 8 bases from J, the gap between germline ends came to 6 bases. The CDR3 consists of 12 residues.

The J gene is TRBJ2-3, the V gene TRBV29-1; 9 bases are a match to TRBD2. This CDR3 spans 15 amino acids. The trim removed 4 bases at V and 6 bases at J, leaving 11 bases unmatched. Germline V gene data show CDR1 as SQVTM and CDR2 as ANQGSEA. The chain's CDR3 is CSVVWTLAGLDTQYF. DNA of the CDR3: TGCAGCGTTGTCTGGACCCTAGCGGGGTTGGATACGCAGTATTTT.

The chain links TRBV7-9 to TRBJ2-1; 9 bases match TRBD2. CDR3 length: 16 residues. V shed 3 bases and J 6 bases; nucleotides not matched to a gene: 9. Germline V gene sequence: CDR1 SEHNR, CDR2 FQNEAQ (reference sequence). As DNA, the CDR3 is TGTGCCAGCAGCTTTTCGAGGGCGGGGGGGCTCAATGAGCAGTTCTTC. Protein product: CASSFSRAGGLNEQFF.

This clonotype was detected only a few times. The chain couples TRBV27 to TRBJ2-7, with a possible D match to TRBD1 (5 bases). The CDR3 loop spans 14 amino acids. With 4 bases removed from V and 7 bases from J, the gap between germline ends came to 17 bases. CDR1 is MNHEY, CDR2 SMNVEV, per germline (reference sequence). The CDR3 sequence is CASSSRALLREQYF. In DNA form, the CDR3 reads TGTGCCAGCAGTTCCAGGGCCCTACTACGGGAGCAGTACTTC.

This clonotype was recorded a few times. The chain couples TRBV5-1 to TRBJ2-1; D might be TRBD1 (6 bases). V was clipped by 7 bases and J by 10 bases, with 12 bases between them. The CDR3 has 11 residues. Germline loops: CDR1 SGHRS, CDR2 YFSETQ. The CDR3 sequence: CASQYQGEQFF. The CDR3 region has the DNA TGCGCCAGCCAATATCAGGGGGAGCAGTTCTTC.

The V gene is TRBV25-1, the J gene TRBJ2-2; D might be TRBD1 or TRBD2, each matching 5 bases. CDR1 and CDR2 from the germline V gene are MGHDK and SYGVNS. Trimming took off 2 bases at V and 6 bases at J, with 16 bases between the two ends. CDR3 size: 16 residues. Here the CDR3 reads CASSESPGTRAGELFF. The CDR3 DNA is TGTGCCAGCAGTGAAAGCCCCGGGACGAGGGCCGGGGAGCTGTTTTTT.

V usage is TRBV5-1 and J usage is TRBJ2-7; D possibly corresponds to TRBD1 (6 bases). Deletions cut 1 base from V and 4 bases from J, with 12 bases between. Germline CDR1 SGHRS, CDR2 YFSETQ. This CDR3 comprises 14 residues. The CDR3 protein is CASSLSNRVYEQYF. The CDR3 DNA reads TGCGCCAGCAGCTTGTCCAACAGGGTATACGAGCAGTACTTC.

The V and J genes are TRBV6-5 and TRBJ2-6, with 9 bases fitting TRBD1. Per the germline V gene, CDR1 is MNHEY and CDR2 is SVGAGI. V dropped 2 bases and J dropped 2; count of bases not matched to a gene: 4. This CDR3 has 17 amino acids. The CDR3 region has the DNA TGTGCCAGCAGTTACACAACAGGGGGCGCTGGGGCCAACGTCCTGACTTTC. Translating it yields CASSYTTGGAGANVLTF.

The rearrangement joins TRBV9 to TRBJ2-7; weak D call: TRBD1 (6 bases). CDR1 is SGDLS and CDR2 is YYNGEE in the germline V gene. The V gene lost 0 bases and the J gene lost 4 bases, with 11 bases spanning the gap. The CDR3 runs 14 residues. In nucleotides, the CDR3 is TGTGCCAGCAGCGTAGCGGGACACAATTACGAGCAGTACTTC. Encoded protein: CASSVAGHNYEQYF. Full variable domain (missing parts from reference TRBV9 and TRBJ2-7): DSGVTQTPKHLITATGQRVTLRCSPRSGDLSVYWYQQSLDQGLQFLIQYYNGEERAKGNILERFSAQQFPDLHSELNLSSLELGDSALYFCASSVAGHNYEQYFGPGTRLTVT.